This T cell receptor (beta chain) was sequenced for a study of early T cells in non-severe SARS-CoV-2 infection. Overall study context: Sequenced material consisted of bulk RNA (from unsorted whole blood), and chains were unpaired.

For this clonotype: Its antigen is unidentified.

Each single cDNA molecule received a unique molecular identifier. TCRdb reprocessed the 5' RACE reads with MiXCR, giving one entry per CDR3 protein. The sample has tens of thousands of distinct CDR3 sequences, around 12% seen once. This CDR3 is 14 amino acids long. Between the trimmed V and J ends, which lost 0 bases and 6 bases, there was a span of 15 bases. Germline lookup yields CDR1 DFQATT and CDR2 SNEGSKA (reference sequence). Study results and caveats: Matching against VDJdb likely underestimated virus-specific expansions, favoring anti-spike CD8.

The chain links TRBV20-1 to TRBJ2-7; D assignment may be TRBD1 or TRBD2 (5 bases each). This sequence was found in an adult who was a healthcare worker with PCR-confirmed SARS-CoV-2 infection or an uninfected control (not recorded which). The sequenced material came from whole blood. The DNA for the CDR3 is TGCAGTGCTAGAGACCTACGTTGGGGGAGCGAGCAGTACTTC. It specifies CSARDLRWGSEQYF.